Listed below are T cell receptor beta chains from one sample, sequenced in a study of T cells in Graves' hyperthyroidism and ophthalmopathy. MiXCR was run by TCRdb on the multiplex PCR reads, yielding one entry per CDR3 protein. The sample consists of about 400,000 distinct CDR3 sequences, more than 15% of them appearing once. What was sequenced was blood. All receptors come from a woman aged 18 to 35 with Graves' hyperthyroidism that later progressed to Graves' ophthalmopathy. CDR3s include the opening cysteine and the closing phenylalanine or tryptophan. D genes are given only for firm matches. Size tells how often a clone was seen (once, few, many) or the class of an expanded clone, and some rows leave it out.

v_gene	abundance	d_gene	j_gene	CDR3nt	CDR3aa
TRBV20-1	few	NA	TRBJ2-7	TGCAGTGCTAGTATGGGTACCCACGAGCAGTACTTC	CSASMGTHEQYF
TRBV19	NA	NA	TRBJ2-1	TGTGCCAGTAGCTTGTCTAACTACAATGAGCAGTTCTTC	CASSLSNYNEQFF
TRBV6-6	NA	NA	TRBJ2-1	TGTGCCAGCAGTTACCCCCCCAGTTCCTACTTTCGTCCGTTCTTC	CASSYPPSSYFRPFF
TRBV19	few	NA	TRBJ1-2	TGTGCCAGTAGTAGGGGGGCACGACAGCGTGGCTACACCTTC	CASSRGARQRGYTF
TRBV4-2	NA	TRBD2	TRBJ2-5	TGTGCCAGCAGCCCGCGGCGGACTAGCGGGAGGGGAGAGACCCAGTACTTC	CASSPRRTSGRGETQYF
TRBV20-1	many	NA	TRBJ2-7	TGCAGTGCTCAAGTGTCTGGAGTCGGGTACGAGCAGTACTTC	CSAQVSGVGYEQYF
TRBV6-2/TRBV6-3	many	NA	TRBJ1-1	TGTGCCAGCAGTTACGCCGGGGGCGAAGCTTTCTTT	CASSYAGGEAFF
TRBV11-2	many	NA	TRBJ1-6	TGTGCCAGCAGCTCCTATATTGCCGCAGCTAATTCACCCCTCCACTTT	CASSSYIAAANSPLHF
TRBV28	many	NA	TRBJ2-5	TGTGCCAGCAGTTTCGCAGGAACGGGAGAGACCCAGTACTTC	CASSFAGTGETQYF
TRBV28	many	TRBD1	TRBJ2-4	TGTGCCAGCAGCTCGGGACAGGGGATCATTCAGTACTTC	CASSSGQGIIQYF
TRBV6-1	many	NA	TRBJ1-1	TGTGCCAGCAACACCGTGAACACTGAAGCTTTCTTT	CASNTVNTEAFF
TRBV13	few	NA	TRBJ2-1	TGTGCCAGCAGCTTAAATACCTTCTACAATGAGCAGTTCTTC	CASSLNTFYNEQFF
TRBV28	many	TRBD1	TRBJ1-1	TGTGCCAGCAGTTCCCCCGACAGGGGCGCTACTGAAGCTTTCTTT	CASSSPDRGATEAFF
TRBV7-2	NA	NA	TRBJ1-5	TGTGCCAGCAGCTTACCTGGACGGTTTGATCAGCCCCAGCATTTT	CASSLPGRFDQPQHF